These 25 T cell receptor beta chains were sequenced from one sample in a study of tumor-infiltrating lymphocytes in oesophageal squamous cell carcinoma. TCRdb reprocessed the PCR reads with MiXCR, giving one entry per CDR3 protein. Of 20,000 to 25,000 distinct CDR3 sequences listed, 30% to 40% were seen once; the top ten hold about 23%. What was sequenced was esophageal tumor tissue. The receptor set was obtained from a male donor with esophageal squamous cell carcinoma.

This clonotype is termed medium-sized (0.01 to 0.1%). The DNA of the CDR3 is TGTGCCAGCACCTGGACAGGGGCGGACAATGAGCAGTTCTTC. This translates into CASTWTGADNEQFF. The chain carries TRBV12-3 or TRBV12-4 and TRBJ2-1, with 9 bases that match TRBD1. The CDR3 covers 14 residues. The ends lost 7 bases at V and 5 bases at J; junction bases unmatched: 6.

This rearrangement joins TRBV28 to TRBJ2-3; 7 bases are a match to TRBD1. The J call could be wrong; TRBJ2-7 is a better fit for the DNA end. The CDR3 totals 13 residues. Germline V CDR1 and CDR2: MDHEN, SYDVKM. The DNA for the CDR3 is TGTGCCAGCAGCCTAGGGGGCCGGGACGAGCAGTACTTC. Amino acids: CASSLGGRDEQYF.

This clonotype came up many times. V usage is TRBV2 and J usage is TRBJ1-1, with a possible D match to TRBD1 (5 bases). The CDR3 runs 13 residues. The germline V and J ends were trimmed by 4 bases and 0 bases, with 6 bases remaining between them. Germline CDR1 reads SNHLY; CDR2 reads FYNNEI. DNA for the CDR3: TGTGCCAGCAGTGTGGACATGAACACTGAAGCTTTCTTT. It is translated as CASSVDMNTEAFF. Full variable domain (remainder filled in from reference TRBV2 and TRBJ1-1): EPEVTQTPSHQVTQMGQEVILRCVPISNHLYFYWYRQILGQKVEFLVSFYNNEISEKSEIFDDQFSVERPDGSNFTLKIRSTKLEDSAMYFCASSVDMNTEAFFGQGTRLTVV.

A remark on this clonotype: The CDR3 ends on some other residue instead of the conserved phenylalanine or tryptophan, so this is likely a read error. The DNA is omitted, as the CDR3 cannot be located on it reliably, and the CDR3 follows TCRdb's listing. This chain uses TRBV7-6 with TRBJ1-1; TRBD1, the table's D call, was not compared with the DNA. Germline CDR1 reads SGHVS; CDR2 reads FNYEAQ. The CDR3 region is 17 residues in length, termini included. CDR3 loop: CASSLRVRAPTCSTSAP.

A few counts support this clonotype. The CDR3 sequence is CASSLAFAGLAFGNEQFF. CDR3 nucleotide sequence: TGTGCCAGCAGCTTGGCCTTCGCGGGACTAGCATTTGGTAATGAGCAGTTCTTC. The V gene is TRBV7-2, the J gene TRBJ2-1, with TRBD2 matching over 9 bases. The CDR3 has 18 residues. Germline V gene lookup returns CDR1 SGHTA and CDR2 FQGNSA. The ends lost 3 bases at V and 7 bases at J; junction bases unmatched: 16.

CDR3 DNA: TGTGCCAGCAGGGGGGTTGACTATCCGTACAATGAGCAGTACTTC. Residues: CASRGVDYPYNEQYF. V gene TRBV28 combines with J gene TRBJ2-5; D might be TRBD1 or TRBD2, each matching 5 bases. Between the trimmed V and J ends, which lost 6 bases and 11 bases, there was a span of 25 bases. The germline gives CDR1 MDHEN, CDR2 SYDVKM. The CDR3 is made up of 15 amino acids.

This clonotype appeared once. This chain uses TRBV28 with TRBJ2-5, with 10 bases lining up with TRBD1. The DNA end favors TRBJ2-7, so the J call may be wrong. Germline V gene data show CDR1 as MDHEN and CDR2 as SYDVKM. The CDR3 totals 14 residues. CDR3 coding DNA: TGTGCCAGCAGTTGGGGGACAGGGGCCTACGAGCAGTACTTC. It specifies CASSWGTGAYEQYF.

This clonotype was observed a single time. A read error may explain this, as a much larger clone is one base away. This chain joins TRBV4-1 and TRBJ2-5; TRBD1 is a possible D gene (5 bases). The assigned J gene may be wrong: the sequence end matches TRBJ2-7 better. There are 13 residues in the CDR3. CDR1 and CDR2 (germline): MGHRA, YSYEKL. Written as DNA, the CDR3 is TGCGCCAACAGCCCCCGCAGGGAACGCGAGCAGTACTTC. Protein product: CANSPRREREQYF.

The chain recombines TRBV7-4 with TRBJ2-1, with D perhaps matching TRBD2 (6 bases). Germline CDR1 and CDR2: SGHVT and SQSDAQ. The CDR3 runs 11 residues. V lost 3 bases to trimming and J lost 9 bases, with 6 bases between them. The CDR3 DNA sequence: TGTGCCAGCAGCTTGGGGGGTGAGCAGTTCTTC. The encoded protein is CASSLGGEQFF.

The chain is built from TRBV7-2 and TRBJ2-4; D gene uncertain. The J call may be wrong; the DNA end is better matched by TRBJ2-7. This CDR3 has 11 amino acids. Germline values: CDR1 SGHTA, CDR2 FQGNSA. The CDR3 nucleotides are TGTGCCAGCAGCCCCGGCAACGAGCAGTACTTC. Translated, it gives CASSPGNEQYF.

This clonotype was recorded a few times. The chain carries TRBV7-2 and TRBJ2-4; D not certain. Near its end, the DNA agrees better with TRBJ2-7, so the J call may be wrong. Germline loops: CDR1 SGHTA, CDR2 FQGNSA. CDR3 length equals 11 residues. The CDR3 spells CASSLSLEQYF. CDR3 in DNA: TGTGCCAGCAGCTTATCTCTCGAGCAGTACTTC.

The table lists this clonotype with many counts. The chain carries TRBV7-9 and TRBJ2-5; 7 bases are a match to TRBD2. The CDR3 runs 14 residues. CDR1 is SEHNR, CDR2 FQNEAQ, per germline (reference sequence). V shed 6 bases, J shed 2 bases, and the junction held 6 bases outside the gene matches. CDR3: CASRKTSAQETQYF. The CDR3 DNA reads as TGTGCCAGCAGGAAAACTAGCGCTCAAGAGACCCAGTACTTC. Filled out from reference TRBV7-9 and TRBJ2-5, the complete variable domain reads DTGVSQNPRHKITKRGQNVTFRCDPISEHNRLYWYRQTLGQGPEFLTYFQNEAQLEKSRLLSDRFSAERPKGSFSTLEIQRTEQGDSAMYLCASRKTSAQETQYFGPGTRLLVL.

Worth noting for this clonotype: One end of the junction fails to match germline, which may point to a read error. The chain couples TRBV7-6 to TRBJ2-5; the match to TRBD1 covers 11 bases. The CDR3 runs to 13 residues. Germline V lookup: CDR1 SGHVS, CDR2 FNYEAQ. CDR3: CASSLGTGGEQYF. The DNA of the CDR3 is TGTGCCAGCAGCTTAGGGACAGGGGGCGAGCAGTACTTT.

This chain connects TRBV11-2 to TRBJ2-5; 8 nucleotides line up with TRBD1. Unmatched junction bases numbered 7, after V lost 5 bases and J lost 2 bases. The CDR3 covers 15 residues. The germline V gene has CDR1 SGHAT and CDR2 FQNNGV. The DNA for the CDR3 is TGTGCCAGCAGCCCAGCAGGGGGCAGACAAGAGACCCAGTACTTC. This gives the protein CASSPAGGRQETQYF.

This clonotype was counted ten times or more. This sequence joins TRBV5-5 and TRBJ2-6, with 9 nucleotides matching TRBD2. Germline CDR1 reads SGHKS; CDR2 reads YYEKEE (reference sequence). The V gene end was trimmed by 0 bases and the J gene end by 1 base; junction bases not matched to a gene: 2. The CDR3 runs to 17 residues. Here the CDR3 reads CASSLALAGSGANVLTF. The DNA of the CDR3 is TGTGCCAGCAGCTTGGCCCTAGCGGGGTCTGGGGCCAACGTCCTGACTTTC.

Relative to its sample, this clonotype is medium-sized. The rearrangement links TRBV7-9 to TRBJ2-7; D unresolved. Germline CDR1 is SEHNR and CDR2 is FQNEAQ (reference sequence). The germline V and J ends were trimmed by 5 bases and 0 bases, with 17 bases remaining between them. The CDR3 has 16 amino acids. This CDR3 is CASSRPQAGRSYEQYF. The DNA for the CDR3 is TGTGCCAGCAGCCGCCCCCAGGCAGGTCGCTCCTACGAGCAGTACTTC.

The rearrangement links TRBV11-2 to TRBJ2-4; D is possibly TRBD1 or TRBD2 (5 bases each). Germline V gives CDR1 SGHAT, CDR2 FQNNGV. The CDR3 is made up of 15 amino acids. Trimming took off 1 base at V and 6 bases at J, with 13 bases between the two ends. Here the CDR3 DNA reads TGTGCCAGCAGCTTAGGGGGGACCACAGGAAACATTCAGTACTTC. Residues: CASSLGGTTGNIQYF. Full variable domain (rest looked up from reference TRBV11-2 and TRBJ2-4): EAGVAQSPRYKIIEKRQSVAFWCNPISGHATLYWYQQILGQGPKLLIQFQNNGVVDDSQLPKDRFSAERLKGVDSTLKIQPAKLEDSAVYLCASSLGGTTGNIQYFGAGTRLSVL.

This clonotype has only a few counts. Given a much more abundant clone one base away, this may be a read error. V gene TRBV11-2 combines with J gene TRBJ2-7, with D possibly called TRBD1 or TRBD2 (7 bases each). In germline, CDR1 is SGHAT, CDR2 FQNNGV. The CDR3 spans 14 residues. The CDR3 DNA follows: TGTGCCAGCAGCTCAGGGGGGGGATACGGGGAGCTGTATTTT. Translating it yields CASSSGGGYGELYF. Full variable domain (remainder filled in from reference TRBV11-2 and TRBJ2-7): EAGVAQSPRYKIIEKRQSVAFWCNPISGHATLYWYQQILGQGPKLLIQFQNNGVVDDSQLPKDRFSAERLKGVDSTLKIQPAKLEDSAVYLCASSSGGGYGELYFGPGTRLTVT.

The CDR3 region is CASSEVGLSGANVLTF. For the CDR3, the DNA is TGTGCCAGCAGTGAAGTGGGCCTCTCTGGGGCCAACGTCCTGACTTTC. The rearrangement links TRBV6-1 to TRBJ2-6; no clear D. The CDR3 is 16 amino acids. Germline assignment: CDR1 MNHNS and CDR2 SASEGT. V was clipped by 1 base and J by 0 bases, with 7 bases between them.

Ten or more counts support this clonotype. A much larger clone lies one base from this, so it may be a read error. The rearrangement uses TRBV12-3 or TRBV12-4 and TRBJ2-1, with a possible D match to TRBD1 (5 bases). The J call is in doubt because the DNA end fits TRBJ2-7 better. This CDR3 has 13 amino acids. CDR3 protein: CASSPGQYNEQYF. In DNA, the CDR3 is TGTGCCAGCAGTCCCGGACAATACAATGAGCAGTACTTC.

There are many counts of this clonotype. This is likely a read error, given that the CDR3 carries no conserved phenylalanine or tryptophan at its end. No DNA is shown, since the ends of the CDR3 on it are uncertain; the CDR3 is the one TCRdb lists. The rearrangement uses TRBV7-2 and TRBJ2-6; the table gives TRBD1 as D, unverified against the DNA. Looked up from germline, CDR1 is SGHTA and CDR2 is FQGNSA. The CDR3 length equals 16 residues, ends included. The CDR3 region is CASSRDRGLETQYFGA.

In its sample, this clonotype was seen a few times. This chain links TRBV3-1 with TRBJ2-7, with D perhaps TRBD1 or TRBD2 (5 bases each). Germline CDR1 LGHDT, CDR2 YNNKEL (reference sequence). Trimming left V 4 bases short and J 5 bases short, with 18 bases between. CDR3 length equals 15 residues. CDR3 sequence (DNA): TGTGCCAGCAGCCGAGGGGCTCTAACCCCTAACGAGCAGTACTTC. This sequence encodes CASSRGALTPNEQYF.

This clonotype was counted many times. The V call is TRBV10-3, the J call TRBJ2-7, with 12 bases that match TRBD2. CDR1 ENHRY and CDR2 SYGVKD come from the germline V gene. With 5 bases clipped from V and 0 bases from J, the junction kept 5 bases outside the gene matches. CDR3 size: 16 residues. CDR3 loop: CAISSTSGGLSYEQYF. Written as DNA, the CDR3 is TGTGCCATCAGTTCGACTAGCGGGGGCCTCTCCTACGAGCAGTACTTC.

The V and J genes are TRBV9 and TRBJ1-2; no clear D. V was cut by 3 bases and J by 3 bases, with 12 bases left in between. The CDR3 runs 14 residues. Looked up from germline, CDR1 is SGDLS and CDR2 is YYNGEE. This chain's CDR3 is CASSERPEYYGYTF. Written as DNA, the CDR3 is TGTGCCAGCAGCGAAAGACCTGAGTACTATGGCTACACCTTC. Full variable domain (remainder filled in from reference TRBV9 and TRBJ1-2): DSGVTQTPKHLITATGQRVTLRCSPRSGDLSVYWYQQSLDQGLQFLIQYYNGEERAKGNILERFSAQQFPDLHSELNLSSLELGDSALYFCASSERPEYYGYTFGSGTRLTVV.

This clonotype was seen a few times. The genes are TRBV3-1 and TRBJ2-4, with TRBD2 as a possible D gene (5 bases). The CDR3 has 14 residues. The germline gives CDR1 LGHDT, CDR2 YNNKEL (reference sequence). Trimming took 5 bases from V and 10 from J, leaving 18 bases between them. In nucleotides, the CDR3 is TGTGCCAGCAGCTCGCGCCGGGATCCCCATATTCAGTACTTC. Residues: CASSSRRDPHIQYF. Drawing the rest from reference TRBV3-1 and TRBJ2-4, the complete variable domain is DTAVSQTPKYLVTQMGNDKSIKCEQNLGHDTMYWYKQDSKKFLKIMFSYNNKELIINETVPNRFSPKSPDKAHLNLHINSLELGDSAVYFCASSSRRDPHIQYFGAGTRLSVL.